The 27 T cell receptor beta chains in this list originate from one sample, sequenced in a study of identical twins. TCRdb redid the calling of the 5' RACE reads with MiXCR, one entry per CDR3 protein. The data contain approximately 300,000 distinct CDR3 sequences, roughly 9.8% of them singletons. These data were also reused for a study on yellow fever vaccine responses in identical twins.

Sequencing was performed on CD8+ T cells sorted from blood. These receptors all come from a woman aged 18-29 years in good health.

The chain combines TRBV6-1 with TRBJ2-1; 10 bases map to TRBD1. CDR3 length equals 13 residues. The germline CDR1 and CDR2 sequences are MNHNS and SASEGT. The V and J ends lost 6 bases and 7 bases, in that order; junction bases with no gene match: 3. The CDR3 DNA sequence: TGTGCCAGCAGACGGGACAGGGGAAATGAGCAGTTCTTC. This codes for CASRRDRGNEQFF.

This clonotype was detected a few times. The V and J genes are TRBV12-3 or TRBV12-4 and TRBJ1-1, with D unresolved. The CDR3 extends over 14 amino acids. Trimming took off 7 bases at V and 2 bases at J, with 14 bases between the two ends. CDR3 nucleotide sequence: TGTGCCAGCACCGTGGTAGACGATAACACTGAAGCTTTCTTT. It translates to CASTVVDDNTEAFF.

This clonotype showed up just a few times. This rearrangement joins TRBV4-1 to TRBJ1-2; D is unclear. In germline, CDR1 is MGHRA, CDR2 YSYEKL. This CDR3 is built from 14 residues. The V end lost 3 bases, the J end lost 6 bases, and 14 bases lay between the germline ends. CDR3 in amino acids: CASSQEPAFDGYTF. The CDR3 DNA follows: TGCGCCAGCAGCCAGGAACCAGCATTTGATGGCTACACCTTC.

This clonotype was seen repeatedly, ten times or more. This rearrangement joins TRBV7-9 to TRBJ2-7, with 9 bases identical to TRBD1. Germline lookup yields CDR1 SEHNR and CDR2 FQNEAQ (reference sequence). With 5 bases clipped from V and 0 bases from J, the junction kept 5 bases outside the gene matches. The CDR3 loop spans 15 amino acids. CDR3 sequence (DNA): TGTGCCAGCAGCCCCCGGGACAGGGACTCCTACGAGCAGTACTTC. Translating it yields CASSPRDRDSYEQYF.

The chain joins TRBV3-1 to TRBJ1-1; no clear D gene. Trimming stripped 2 bases from V and 2 bases from J, with 9 bases between. CDR1 is LGHDT and CDR2 is YNNKEL in the germline V gene (reference sequence). The CDR3 spans 14 residues. For the CDR3, the DNA is TGTGCCAGCAGCCAATTAAGCGACAACACTGAAGCTTTCTTT. Its translation is CASSQLSDNTEAFF.

This chain connects TRBV6-5 to TRBJ2-1; D may correspond to TRBD1 or TRBD2 (5 bases each). CDR1 MNHEY and CDR2 SVGAGI come from the germline V gene. V was pared by 2 bases and J by 0 bases, with 11 bases between. The CDR3 spans 16 residues. The CDR3 DNA is TGTGCCAGCAGTTACCACCCGAGGGGCTCCTACAATGAGCAGTTCTTC. This translates into CASSYHPRGSYNEQFF.

This clonotype has more than one count but fewer than ten. The chain employs TRBV4-3 and TRBJ2-1, with D uncertain. The CDR3 length is 14 residues. The V end was cut by 0 bases, the J end by 7 bases, with 10 bases between. Germline lookup yields CDR1 LGHNA and CDR2 YSLEER. The CDR3 is CASSQESGSNEQFF. The CDR3 DNA follows: TGCGCCAGCAGCCAAGAGTCAGGTTCTAATGAGCAGTTCTTC.

This clonotype was counted many times. This rearrangement joins TRBV7-9 to TRBJ2-3; perhaps D is TRBD1 or TRBD2 (5 bases each). Germline loops: CDR1 SEHNR, CDR2 FQNEAQ (reference sequence). There are 15 residues in the CDR3. V gave up 0 bases and J gave up 2 bases, with 9 bases separating them. DNA of the CDR3: TGTGCCAGCAGCTTAGCAGGGGACCACACAGATACGCAGTATTTT. It translates to CASSLAGDHTDTQYF. Full variable domain (rest looked up from reference TRBV7-9 and TRBJ2-3): DTGVSQNPRHKITKRGQNVTFRCDPISEHNRLYWYRQTLGQGPEFLTYFQNEAQLEKSRLLSDRFSAERPKGSFSTLEIQRTEQGDSAMYLCASSLAGDHTDTQYFGPGTRLTVL.

The genes are TRBV7-8 and TRBJ2-7, with D maybe TRBD1 (5 bases). The V and J ends lost 4 bases and 4 bases respectively, with 11 bases between them. From germline, CDR1 is SGHVS and CDR2 FQNEAQ. This CDR3 contains 13 residues. The CDR3 region has the DNA TGTGCCAGCAGCTCGCGGACACGGTACGAGCAGTACTTC. Translated: CASSSRTRYEQYF.

This clonotype was seen only a few times. The CDR3 DNA is TGTGCCACCAAAGGAAAGACCTCCTACAATGAGCAGTTCTTC. Amino acid sequence: CATKGKTSYNEQFF. The chain joins TRBV15 to TRBJ2-1; D is unresolved. This CDR3 contains 14 residues. Per the germline V gene, CDR1 is LNHNV and CDR2 is YYDKDF (reference sequence). The V end lost 7 bases, the J end lost 0 bases, and 10 bases lay between the germline ends.

The chain joins TRBV27 to TRBJ2-7; tentatively, D is TRBD2 (5 bases). The ends were cut back, 2 bases at V and 6 bases at J, with 11 bases in the middle. This CDR3 spans 13 amino acids. The germline gives CDR1 MNHEY, CDR2 SMNVEV (reference sequence). CDR3: CASSLGLAGEQYF. In DNA form, the CDR3 reads TGTGCCAGCAGTTTAGGGCTAGCAGGCGAGCAGTACTTC.

This clonotype was counted a few times. The chain recombines TRBV27 with TRBJ1-2; TRBD1 aligns across 10 bases. After removal of 5 bases from V and 6 bases from J, the junction contained 3 bases not matched to a gene. The CDR3 is made up of 13 amino acids. The V gene's germline CDR1 is MNHEY and CDR2 SMNVEV (reference sequence). The CDR3 here is CASSKTGGNGYTF. In DNA, the CDR3 is TGTGCCAGCAGTAAGACAGGGGGCAATGGCTACACCTTC.

This clonotype was counted many times. The chain uses TRBV4-1 and TRBJ2-4; perhaps TRBD1 as D (6 bases). Trimming cost V 0 bases and J 0 bases, with 9 bases left between them. Germline V gene data show CDR1 as MGHRA and CDR2 as YSYEKL. This CDR3 region has 16 residues. CDR3 DNA: TGCGCCAGCAGCCAAGATCAGGGGATAGCCAAAAACATTCAGTACTTC. It encodes CASSQDQGIAKNIQYF.

Many counts were recorded for this clonotype. The rearrangement joins TRBV5-1 to TRBJ2-1; TRBD2 agrees at 10 bases. This CDR3 contains 15 residues. CDR1 SGHRS and CDR2 YFSETQ come from the germline V gene. J gave up 8 bases and V 0 bases, and 5 bases lay outside the gene matches. The CDR3 loop reads CASSLVLAGAYEQFF. The CDR3, as DNA: TGCGCCAGCAGCTTGGTTCTAGCGGGAGCTTATGAGCAGTTCTTC.

This clonotype was found a few times. The chain has TRBV11-2 and TRBJ2-7; 9 bases map to TRBD1. V was clipped by 5 bases and J by 2 bases; unmatched bases: 10. CDR1 is SGHAT, CDR2 FQNNGV, per germline. CDR3 length: 16 residues. CDR3 amino acids: CASSPASGTGTYEQYF. In DNA, the CDR3 is TGTGCCAGCAGCCCAGCCTCCGGGACAGGGACCTACGAGCAGTACTTC.

There are many counts of this clonotype. The rearrangement links TRBV2 to TRBJ2-2, with D perhaps matching TRBD1 (6 bases). Trimming cost V 4 bases and J 5 bases, with 17 bases left between them. The CDR3 contains 16 residues. Germline V lookup: CDR1 SNHLY, CDR2 FYNNEI. CDR3 sequence: CASSGTQGLLTGELFF. CDR3 nucleotide sequence: TGTGCCAGCAGTGGAACACAGGGTTTGCTTACCGGGGAGCTGTTTTTT.

This clonotype was picked up a small number of times. The CDR3 loop is CASSALSGGTGRPTNEKLFF. In DNA, the CDR3 is TGTGCCAGCAGTGCACTCTCTGGGGGGACAGGGAGACCAACTAATGAAAAACTGTTTTTT. This chain connects TRBV6-1 to TRBJ1-4; 9 bases fit TRBD1. The V gene end was trimmed by 4 bases and the J gene end by 0 bases; junction bases not matched to a gene: 15. This CDR3 has 20 amino acids. Per the germline V gene, CDR1 is MNHNS and CDR2 is SASEGT.

In its sample, this clonotype was seen a few times. The chain has TRBV4-2 and TRBJ2-6; 9 positions match TRBD1. V dropped 4 bases and J dropped 1; count of bases not matched to a gene: 5. This CDR3 is 17 amino acids long. CDR1 and CDR2 from the germline V gene are LGHNA and YNFKEQ. This chain's CDR3 is CASSPRDRDSGANVLTF. The DNA of the CDR3 is TGTGCCAGCAGCCCCCGGGACAGGGATTCTGGGGCCAACGTCCTGACTTTC.

This clonotype has at least ten counts. The V call is TRBV4-2, the J call TRBJ1-3, with D hard to call. CDR3 length equals 14 residues. CDR1 is LGHNA and CDR2 is YNFKEQ in the germline V gene. Trimming shortened V by 3 bases and J by 4 bases, and 10 bases separated the two germline ends. CDR3 sequence reads: CASSQRGSGNTIYF. The CDR3 bases are TGTGCCAGCAGCCAGCGGGGATCGGGAAACACCATATATTTT.

The chain employs TRBV27 and TRBJ1-2; maybe TRBD1 (5 bases). CDR3 length equals 14 residues. The germline gives CDR1 MNHEY, CDR2 SMNVEV (reference sequence). The germline V and J ends were trimmed by 3 bases and 1 base, with 9 bases remaining between them. The CDR3 DNA follows: TGTGCCAGCAGTTTTGGTCAGGGTAACTATGGCTACACCTTC. It yields the protein CASSFGQGNYGYTF.

This clonotype was observed a few times. The chain recombines TRBV6-2 or TRBV6-3 with TRBJ1-2; D possibly corresponds to TRBD1 (6 bases). CDR1 and CDR2 from the germline V gene are MNHEY and SVGEGT. The CDR3 extends over 13 amino acids. Trimming removed 7 bases at V and 5 bases at J, with 14 bases between. CDR3 coding DNA: TGTGCCAGCAAAGAGGACAGATCTTATGGCTACACCTTC. Its protein is CASKEDRSYGYTF.

There are a few counts of this clonotype. The CDR3 region has the DNA TGTGCCAGCAGTTCCCTCGCCCAGGGGTTGAACTATGGCTACACCTTC. Translation gives CASSSLAQGLNYGYTF. V usage is TRBV6-5 and J usage is TRBJ1-2; the D gene is possibly TRBD1 (6 bases). V shed 4 bases and J shed 2 bases, with 17 bases lying between them. Germline CDR1 is MNHEY and CDR2 is SVGAGI. The CDR3 sequence is 16 residues long.

This rearrangement joins TRBV6-1 to TRBJ2-2; a weak D match, TRBD1 (6 bases). The V and J ends lost 6 bases and 3 bases respectively, with 14 bases between them. Germline-derived CDR1 and CDR2 are MNHNS and SASEGT. The CDR3 has 15 amino acids. The CDR3, as DNA: TGTGCCAGCAGAGAGGGGGAAAGTGACACCGGGGAGCTGTTTTTT. Its protein is CASREGESDTGELFF.

J is TRBJ2-7 and V is TRBV7-9; a weak D match, TRBD1 (5 bases). The CDR3 extends over 14 amino acids. Germline values: CDR1 SEHNR, CDR2 FQNEAQ (reference sequence). V was pared by 9 bases and J by 6 bases, with 21 bases between. CDR3 DNA: TGTGCCAGACAAAAGCACGACAGTCAGCGCGAGCAGTACTTC. Translated, it gives CARQKHDSQREQYF.

The sample holds many counts of this clonotype. The chain uses TRBV3-1 and TRBJ2-1; TRBD2 might be the D (5 bases). V was shortened by 0 bases and J by 0 bases, with 9 bases between the two germline ends. The CDR3 loop spans 16 amino acids. Germline V gives CDR1 LGHDT, CDR2 YNNKEL (reference sequence). The CDR3 DNA reads TGTGCCAGCAGCCAAGATTCAACTAGCTCCTACAATGAGCAGTTCTTC. This gives the protein CASSQDSTSSYNEQFF.

This clonotype was seen a few times. This rearrangement joins TRBV10-3 to TRBJ2-6; 8 bases line up with TRBD1. This CDR3 region has 16 residues. The junction had 5 bases not matched to a gene; V was cut back by 4 bases and J by 3 bases. In germline, CDR1 is ENHRY, CDR2 SYGVKD. CDR3 in DNA: TGTGCCATCAGTGCACCGGACAGGGATGGGGCCAACGTCCTGACTTTC. It specifies CAISAPDRDGANVLTF.

This clonotype was detected only a few times. The chain is built from TRBV27 and TRBJ2-7, with a tentative D call TRBD2 (6 bases). Germline V lookup: CDR1 MNHEY, CDR2 SMNVEV (reference sequence). V was cut by 0 bases and J by 4 bases, with 16 bases left in between. This CDR3 spans 16 amino acids. DNA of the CDR3: TGTGCCAGCAGTTTATCAGTATTGGGAGGAGCTTACGAGCAGTACTTC. Translating gives CASSLSVLGGAYEQYF.